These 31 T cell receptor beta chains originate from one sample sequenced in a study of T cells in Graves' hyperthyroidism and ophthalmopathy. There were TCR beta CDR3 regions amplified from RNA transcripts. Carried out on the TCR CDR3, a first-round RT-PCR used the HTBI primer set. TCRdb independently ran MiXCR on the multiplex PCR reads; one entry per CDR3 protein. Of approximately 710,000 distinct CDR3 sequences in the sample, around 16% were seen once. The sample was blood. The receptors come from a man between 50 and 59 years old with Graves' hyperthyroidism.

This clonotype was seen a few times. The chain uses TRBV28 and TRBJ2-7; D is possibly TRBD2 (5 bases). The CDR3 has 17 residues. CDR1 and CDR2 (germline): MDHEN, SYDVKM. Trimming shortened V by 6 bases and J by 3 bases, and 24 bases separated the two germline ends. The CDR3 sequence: CASRPAPGPKGGYEQYF. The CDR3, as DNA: TGTGCCAGCAGACCAGCACCGGGCCCCAAAGGAGGCTACGAGCAGTACTTC.

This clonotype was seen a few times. This CDR3 is CASSFEGEGTEAFF. The CDR3 nucleotides are TGTGCCAGCAGTTTCGAGGGGGAGGGCACTGAAGCTTTCTTT. The chain couples TRBV27 to TRBJ1-1; D is possibly TRBD1 (6 bases). V was shortened by 3 bases and J by 4 bases, with 12 bases between the two germline ends. Germline assignment: CDR1 MNHEY and CDR2 SMNVEV (reference sequence). There are 14 residues in the CDR3.

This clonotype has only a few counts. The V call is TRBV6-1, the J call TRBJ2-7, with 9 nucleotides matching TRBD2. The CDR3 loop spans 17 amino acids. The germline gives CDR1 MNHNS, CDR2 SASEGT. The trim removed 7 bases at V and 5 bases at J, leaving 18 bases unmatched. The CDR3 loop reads CASKIRSGRSYPNEQYF. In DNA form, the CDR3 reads TGTGCCAGCAAAATAAGGAGCGGGAGGTCATACCCTAACGAGCAGTACTTC.

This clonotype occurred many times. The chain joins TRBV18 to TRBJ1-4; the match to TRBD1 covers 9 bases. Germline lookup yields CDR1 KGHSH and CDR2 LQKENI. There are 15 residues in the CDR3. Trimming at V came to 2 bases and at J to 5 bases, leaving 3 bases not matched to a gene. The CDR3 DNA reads TGTGCCAGCTCACCAATGGGGACAGGGAATGAAAAACTGTTTTTT. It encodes CASSPMGTGNEKLFF.

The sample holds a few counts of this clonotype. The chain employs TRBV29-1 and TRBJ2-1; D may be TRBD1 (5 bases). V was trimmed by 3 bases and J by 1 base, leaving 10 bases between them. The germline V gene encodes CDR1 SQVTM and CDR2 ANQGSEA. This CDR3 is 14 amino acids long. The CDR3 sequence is CSVDRATSYNEQFF. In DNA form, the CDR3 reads TGCAGCGTTGACAGGGCTACTTCCTACAATGAGCAGTTCTTC.

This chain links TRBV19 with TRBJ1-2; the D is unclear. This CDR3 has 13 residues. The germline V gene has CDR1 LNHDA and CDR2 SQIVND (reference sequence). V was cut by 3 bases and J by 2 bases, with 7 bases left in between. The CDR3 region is CASSIRKNYGYTF. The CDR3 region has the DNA TGTGCCAGTAGTATTAGGAAAAACTATGGCTACACCTTC.

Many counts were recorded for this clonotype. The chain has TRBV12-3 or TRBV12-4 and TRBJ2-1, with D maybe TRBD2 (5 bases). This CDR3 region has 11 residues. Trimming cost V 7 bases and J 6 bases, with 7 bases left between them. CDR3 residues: CASTRGNEQFF. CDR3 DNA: TGTGCCAGCACCCGGGGCAATGAGCAGTTCTTC.

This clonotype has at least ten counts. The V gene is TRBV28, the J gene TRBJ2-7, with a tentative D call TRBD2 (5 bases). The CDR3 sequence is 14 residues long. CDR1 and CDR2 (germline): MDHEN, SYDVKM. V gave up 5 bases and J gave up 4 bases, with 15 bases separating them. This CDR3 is CASSLPRTLYEQYF. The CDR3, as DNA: TGTGCCAGCAGTCTTCCCAGGACTCTTTACGAGCAGTACTTC.

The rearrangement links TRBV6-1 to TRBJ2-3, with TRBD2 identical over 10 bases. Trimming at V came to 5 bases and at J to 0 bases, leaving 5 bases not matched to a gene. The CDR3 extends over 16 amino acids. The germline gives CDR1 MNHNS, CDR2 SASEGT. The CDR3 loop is CASSPPSGSSTDTQYF. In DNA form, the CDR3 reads TGTGCCAGCAGTCCCCCTAGCGGGAGCAGCACAGATACGCAGTATTTT.

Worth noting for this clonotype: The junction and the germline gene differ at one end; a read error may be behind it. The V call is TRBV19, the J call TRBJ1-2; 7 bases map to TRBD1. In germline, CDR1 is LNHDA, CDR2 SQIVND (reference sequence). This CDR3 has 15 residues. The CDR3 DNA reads TGTGCCAGTAGTTCACGACAGGGCGCTAACTACGGCTACACCTTC. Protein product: CASSSRQGANYGYTF. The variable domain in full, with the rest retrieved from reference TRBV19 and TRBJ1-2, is DGGITQSPKYLFRKEGQNVTLSCEQNLNHDAMYWYRQDPGQGLRLIYYSQIVNDFQKGDIAEGYSVSREKKESFPLTVTSAQKNPTAFYLCASSSRQGANYGYTFGSGTRLTVV.

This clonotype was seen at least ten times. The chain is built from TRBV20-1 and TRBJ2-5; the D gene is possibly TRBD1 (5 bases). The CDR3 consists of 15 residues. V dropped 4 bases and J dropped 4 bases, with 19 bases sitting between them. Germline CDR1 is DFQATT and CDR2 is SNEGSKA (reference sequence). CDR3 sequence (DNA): TGCAGTGCTAACCGACTTCTTAGGGGCGGAGAGACCCAGTACTTC. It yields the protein CSANRLLRGGETQYF.

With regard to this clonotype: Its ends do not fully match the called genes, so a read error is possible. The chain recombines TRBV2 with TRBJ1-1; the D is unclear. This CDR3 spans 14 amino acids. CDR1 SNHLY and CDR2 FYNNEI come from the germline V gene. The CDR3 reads CASSGSKQSTEAFF. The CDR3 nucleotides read TGTGCCAGCAGTGGCTCCAAACAGAGCACTGAAGCTTTCTTC.

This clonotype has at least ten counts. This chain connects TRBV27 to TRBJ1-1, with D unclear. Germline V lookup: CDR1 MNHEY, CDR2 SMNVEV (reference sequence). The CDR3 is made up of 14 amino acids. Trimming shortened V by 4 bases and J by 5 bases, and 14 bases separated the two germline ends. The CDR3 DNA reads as TGTGCCAGCAGTTCCCACCGGGGTGGAACTGAAGCTTTCTTT. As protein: CASSSHRGGTEAFF.

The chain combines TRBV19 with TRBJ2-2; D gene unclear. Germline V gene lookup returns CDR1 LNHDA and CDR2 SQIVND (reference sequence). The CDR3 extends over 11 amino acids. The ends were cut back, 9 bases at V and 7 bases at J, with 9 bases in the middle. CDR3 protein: CASTKHGELFF. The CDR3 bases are TGTGCCAGCACCAAACACGGGGAGCTGTTTTTT.

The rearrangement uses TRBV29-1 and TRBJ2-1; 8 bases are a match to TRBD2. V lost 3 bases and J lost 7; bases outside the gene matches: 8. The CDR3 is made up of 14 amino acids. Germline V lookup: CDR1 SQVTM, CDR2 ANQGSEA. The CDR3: CSVDYSGTGNEQFF. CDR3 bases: TGCAGCGTTGATTATAGCGGGACGGGGAATGAGCAGTTCTTC.

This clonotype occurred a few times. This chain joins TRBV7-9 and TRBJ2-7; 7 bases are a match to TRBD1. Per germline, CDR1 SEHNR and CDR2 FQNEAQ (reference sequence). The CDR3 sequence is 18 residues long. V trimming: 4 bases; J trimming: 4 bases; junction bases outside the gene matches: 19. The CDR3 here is CASSSPKWTGNTVYEQYF. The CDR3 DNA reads TGTGCCAGCAGCTCACCGAAATGGACAGGCAACACCGTTTACGAGCAGTACTTC. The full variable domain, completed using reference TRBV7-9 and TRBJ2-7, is DTGVSQNPRHKITKRGQNVTFRCDPISEHNRLYWYRQTLGQGPEFLTYFQNEAQLEKSRLLSDRFSAERPKGSFSTLEIQRTEQGDSAMYLCASSSPKWTGNTVYEQYFGPGTRLTVT.

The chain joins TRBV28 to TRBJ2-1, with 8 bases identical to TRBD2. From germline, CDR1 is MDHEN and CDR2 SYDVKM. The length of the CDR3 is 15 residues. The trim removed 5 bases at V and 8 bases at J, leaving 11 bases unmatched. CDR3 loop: CASSTLAERWDEQFF. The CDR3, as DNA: TGTGCCAGCAGTACACTAGCGGAGCGCTGGGATGAGCAGTTCTTC. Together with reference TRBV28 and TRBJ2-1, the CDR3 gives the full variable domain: DVKVTQSSRYLVKRTGEKVFLECVQDMDHENMFWYRQDPGLGLRLIYFSYDVKMKEKGDIPEGYSVSREKKERFSLILESASTNQTSMYLCASSTLAERWDEQFFGPGTRLTVL.

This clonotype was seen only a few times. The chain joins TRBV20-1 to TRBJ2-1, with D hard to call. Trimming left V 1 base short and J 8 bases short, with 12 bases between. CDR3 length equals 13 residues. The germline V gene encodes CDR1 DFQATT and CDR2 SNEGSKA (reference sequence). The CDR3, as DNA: TGCAGTGCTAGAGTGCCCTTTGTGGATGAGCAGTTCTTC. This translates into CSARVPFVDEQFF.

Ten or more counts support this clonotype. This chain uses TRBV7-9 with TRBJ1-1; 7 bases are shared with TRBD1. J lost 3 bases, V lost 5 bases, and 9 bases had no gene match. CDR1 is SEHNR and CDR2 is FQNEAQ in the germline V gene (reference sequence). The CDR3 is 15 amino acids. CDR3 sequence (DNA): TGTGCCAGCAGCCCAAGAGGGGGCGCGGACACTGAAGCTTTCTTT. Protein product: CASSPRGGADTEAFF. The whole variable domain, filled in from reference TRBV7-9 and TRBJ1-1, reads DTGVSQNPRHKITKRGQNVTFRCDPISEHNRLYWYRQTLGQGPEFLTYFQNEAQLEKSRLLSDRFSAERPKGSFSTLEIQRTEQGDSAMYLCASSPRGGADTEAFFGQGTRLTVV.

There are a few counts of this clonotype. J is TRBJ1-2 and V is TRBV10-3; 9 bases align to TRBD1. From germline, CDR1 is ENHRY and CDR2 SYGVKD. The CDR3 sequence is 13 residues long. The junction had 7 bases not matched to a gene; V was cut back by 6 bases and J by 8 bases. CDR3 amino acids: CAIRTQGAQGYTF. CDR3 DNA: TGTGCCATCAGGACACAGGGGGCGCAAGGCTACACCTTC.

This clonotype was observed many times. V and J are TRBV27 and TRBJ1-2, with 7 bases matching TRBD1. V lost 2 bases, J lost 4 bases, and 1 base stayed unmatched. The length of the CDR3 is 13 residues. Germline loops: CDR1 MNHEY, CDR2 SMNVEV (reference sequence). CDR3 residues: CASSLRQGYGYTF. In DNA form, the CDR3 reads TGTGCCAGCAGTTTACGACAGGGCTATGGCTACACCTTC.

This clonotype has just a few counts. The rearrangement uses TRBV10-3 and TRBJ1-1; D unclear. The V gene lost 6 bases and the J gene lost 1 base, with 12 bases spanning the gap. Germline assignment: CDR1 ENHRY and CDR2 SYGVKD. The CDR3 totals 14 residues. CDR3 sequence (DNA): TGTGCCATCAGATTGGCGCCAACGAACACTGAAGCTTTCTTT. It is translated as CAIRLAPTNTEAFF.

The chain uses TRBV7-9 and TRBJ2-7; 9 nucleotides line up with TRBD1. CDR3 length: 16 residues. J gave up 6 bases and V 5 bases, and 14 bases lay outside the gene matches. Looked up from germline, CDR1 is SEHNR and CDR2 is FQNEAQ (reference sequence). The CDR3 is CASSDEGTGGWGEQYF. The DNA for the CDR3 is TGTGCCAGCAGCGACGAAGGTACAGGGGGCTGGGGCGAGCAGTACTTC.

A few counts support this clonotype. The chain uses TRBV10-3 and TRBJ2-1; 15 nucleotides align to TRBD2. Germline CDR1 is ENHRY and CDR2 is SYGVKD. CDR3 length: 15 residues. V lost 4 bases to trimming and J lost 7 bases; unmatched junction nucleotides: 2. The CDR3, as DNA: TGTGCCATCAGTGGCGGACTAGCGGGAGGGAATGAGCAGTTCTTC. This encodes CAISGGLAGGNEQFF.

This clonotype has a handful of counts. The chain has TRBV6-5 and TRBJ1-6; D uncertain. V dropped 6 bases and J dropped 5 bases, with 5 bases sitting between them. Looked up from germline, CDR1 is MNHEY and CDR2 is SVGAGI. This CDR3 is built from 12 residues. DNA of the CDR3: TGTGCCAGCAGGTCTAATAATTCACCCCTCCACTTT. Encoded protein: CASRSNNSPLHF.

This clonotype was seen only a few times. The CDR3 loop is CASSSPTQSSGNTIYF. In DNA, the CDR3 is TGTGCCAGCAGTTCGCCGACTCAGAGCTCTGGAAACACCATATATTTT. The chain is built from TRBV12-3 or TRBV12-4 and TRBJ1-3; D is uncertain. This CDR3 spans 16 amino acids. Trimming left V 4 bases short and J 0 bases short, with 13 bases between.

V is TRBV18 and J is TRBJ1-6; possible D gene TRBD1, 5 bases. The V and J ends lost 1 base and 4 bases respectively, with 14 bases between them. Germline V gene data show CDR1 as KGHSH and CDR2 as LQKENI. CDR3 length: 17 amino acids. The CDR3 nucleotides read TGTGCCAGCTCACCACAAAGGGCGACAGAGTATAATTCACCCCTCCACTTT. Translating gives CASSPQRATEYNSPLHF.

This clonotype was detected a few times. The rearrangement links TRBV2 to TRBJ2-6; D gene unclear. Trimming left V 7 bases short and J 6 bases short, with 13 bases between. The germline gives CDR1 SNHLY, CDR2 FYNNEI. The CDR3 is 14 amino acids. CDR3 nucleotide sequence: TGTGCCAGCAAACGGACGGAATTGGCCAACGTCCTGACTTTC. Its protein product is CASKRTELANVLTF. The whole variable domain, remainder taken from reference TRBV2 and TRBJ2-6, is EPEVTQTPSHQVTQMGQEVILRCVPISNHLYFYWYRQILGQKVEFLVSFYNNEISEKSEIFDDQFSVERPDGSNFTLKIRSTKLEDSAMYFCASKRTELANVLTFGAGSRLTVL.

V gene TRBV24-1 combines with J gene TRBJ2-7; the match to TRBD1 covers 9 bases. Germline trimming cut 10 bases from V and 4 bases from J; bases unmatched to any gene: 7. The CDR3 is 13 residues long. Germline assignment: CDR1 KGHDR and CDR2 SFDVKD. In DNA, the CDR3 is TGTGCCACTCAAGGACAGGGGAGGTACGAGCAGTACTTC. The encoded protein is CATQGQGRYEQYF.

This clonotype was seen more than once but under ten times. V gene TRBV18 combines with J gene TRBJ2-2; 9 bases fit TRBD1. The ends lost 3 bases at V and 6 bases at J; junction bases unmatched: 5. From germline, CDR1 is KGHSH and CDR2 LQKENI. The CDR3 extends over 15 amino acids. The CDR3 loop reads CASSPLQGAPGELFF. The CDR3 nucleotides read TGTGCCAGCTCACCGTTACAGGGGGCGCCCGGGGAGCTGTTTTTT.

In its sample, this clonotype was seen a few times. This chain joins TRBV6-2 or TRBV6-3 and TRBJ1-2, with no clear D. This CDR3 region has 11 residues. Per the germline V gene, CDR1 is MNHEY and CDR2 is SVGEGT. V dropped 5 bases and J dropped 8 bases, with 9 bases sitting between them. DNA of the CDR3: TGTGCCAGCAGTGCCCGAGGAGGCTACACCTTC. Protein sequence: CASSARGGYTF.